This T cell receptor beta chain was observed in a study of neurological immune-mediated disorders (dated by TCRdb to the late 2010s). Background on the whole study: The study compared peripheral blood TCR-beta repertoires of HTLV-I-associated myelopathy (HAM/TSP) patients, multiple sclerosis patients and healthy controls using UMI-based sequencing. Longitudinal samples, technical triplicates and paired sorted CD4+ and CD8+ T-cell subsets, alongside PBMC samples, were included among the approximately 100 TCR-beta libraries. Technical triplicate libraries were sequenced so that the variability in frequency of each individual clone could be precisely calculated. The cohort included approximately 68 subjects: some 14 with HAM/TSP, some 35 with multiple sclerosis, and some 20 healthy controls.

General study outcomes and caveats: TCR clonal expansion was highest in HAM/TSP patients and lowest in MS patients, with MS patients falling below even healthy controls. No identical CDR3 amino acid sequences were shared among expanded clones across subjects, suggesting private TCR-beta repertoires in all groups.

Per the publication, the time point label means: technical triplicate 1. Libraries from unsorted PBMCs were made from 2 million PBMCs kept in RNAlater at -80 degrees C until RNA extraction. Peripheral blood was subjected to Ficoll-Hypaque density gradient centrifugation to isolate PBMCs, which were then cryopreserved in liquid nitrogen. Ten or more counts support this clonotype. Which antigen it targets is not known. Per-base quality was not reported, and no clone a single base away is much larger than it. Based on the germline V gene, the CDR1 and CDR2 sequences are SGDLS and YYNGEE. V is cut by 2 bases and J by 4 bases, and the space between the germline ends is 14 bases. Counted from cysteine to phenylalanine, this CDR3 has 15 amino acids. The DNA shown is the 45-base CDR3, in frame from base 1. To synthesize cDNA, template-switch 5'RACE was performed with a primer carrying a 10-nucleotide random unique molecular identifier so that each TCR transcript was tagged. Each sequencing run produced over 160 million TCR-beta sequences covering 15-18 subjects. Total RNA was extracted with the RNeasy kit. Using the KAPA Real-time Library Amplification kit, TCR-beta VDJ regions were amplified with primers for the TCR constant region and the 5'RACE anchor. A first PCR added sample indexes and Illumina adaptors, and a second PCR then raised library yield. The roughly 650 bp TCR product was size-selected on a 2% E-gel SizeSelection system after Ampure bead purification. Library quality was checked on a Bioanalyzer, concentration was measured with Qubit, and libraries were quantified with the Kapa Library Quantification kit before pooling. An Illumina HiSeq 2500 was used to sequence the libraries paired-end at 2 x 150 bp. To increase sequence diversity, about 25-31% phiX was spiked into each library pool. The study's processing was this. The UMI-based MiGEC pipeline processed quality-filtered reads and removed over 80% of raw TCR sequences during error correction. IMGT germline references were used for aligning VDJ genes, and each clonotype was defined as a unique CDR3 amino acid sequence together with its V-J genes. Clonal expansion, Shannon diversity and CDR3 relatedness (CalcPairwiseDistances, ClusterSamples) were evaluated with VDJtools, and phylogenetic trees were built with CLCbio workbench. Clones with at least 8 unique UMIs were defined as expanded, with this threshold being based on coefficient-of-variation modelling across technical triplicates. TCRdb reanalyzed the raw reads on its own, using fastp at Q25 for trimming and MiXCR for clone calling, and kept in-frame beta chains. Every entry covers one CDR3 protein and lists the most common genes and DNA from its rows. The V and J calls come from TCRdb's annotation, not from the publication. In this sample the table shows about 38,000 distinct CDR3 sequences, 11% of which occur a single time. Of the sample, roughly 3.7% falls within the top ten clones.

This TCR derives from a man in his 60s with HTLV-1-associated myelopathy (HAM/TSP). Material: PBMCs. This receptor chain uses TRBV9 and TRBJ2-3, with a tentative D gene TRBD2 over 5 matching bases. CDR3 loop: CASSVRGSKSDTQYF. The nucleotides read TGTGCCAGCAGCGTCCGAGGGAGTAAATCAGATACGCAGTATTTT.